The source of this TCR beta chain is a study of cytomegalovirus exposure and HLA in healthy donors. The CDR3 extends over 15 amino acids. Germline-derived CDR1 and CDR2 are LGHNA and YSLEER. Deletions cut 2 bases from V and 5 bases from J, with 15 bases between. The PCR ran on 60 Vbeta and 13 Jbeta primers. TCRdb's copy holds only in-frame clones and misses some; the assay was immunoSEQ multiplex PCR. The table records 140,000 or so clones, 75% to 90% of them present only once. Sequencing was carried out using PBMCs. The chain links TRBV4-3 to TRBJ2-5; a possible D gene is TRBD1 (6 bases). The receptor comes from a man between 40 and 49 years old in good health and CMV-seronegative. The CDR3: CASSQTGTSIETQYF. DNA of the CDR3: TGCGCCAGCAGCCAAACCGGGACAAGTATCGAGACCCAGTACTTC.